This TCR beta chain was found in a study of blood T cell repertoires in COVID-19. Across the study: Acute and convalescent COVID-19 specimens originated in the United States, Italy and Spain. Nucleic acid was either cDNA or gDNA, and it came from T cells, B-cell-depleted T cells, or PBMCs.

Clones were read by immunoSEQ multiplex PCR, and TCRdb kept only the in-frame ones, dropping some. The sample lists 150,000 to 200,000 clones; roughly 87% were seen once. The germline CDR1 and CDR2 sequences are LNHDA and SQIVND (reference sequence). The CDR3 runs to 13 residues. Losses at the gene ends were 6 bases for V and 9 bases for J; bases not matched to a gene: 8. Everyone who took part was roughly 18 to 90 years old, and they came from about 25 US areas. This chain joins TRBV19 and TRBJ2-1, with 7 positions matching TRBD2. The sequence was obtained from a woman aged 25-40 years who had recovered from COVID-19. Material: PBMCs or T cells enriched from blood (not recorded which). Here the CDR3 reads CASRTSLEGEQFF. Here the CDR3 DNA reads TGTGCCAGTAGGACTAGCTTGGAAGGTGAGCAGTTCTTC.